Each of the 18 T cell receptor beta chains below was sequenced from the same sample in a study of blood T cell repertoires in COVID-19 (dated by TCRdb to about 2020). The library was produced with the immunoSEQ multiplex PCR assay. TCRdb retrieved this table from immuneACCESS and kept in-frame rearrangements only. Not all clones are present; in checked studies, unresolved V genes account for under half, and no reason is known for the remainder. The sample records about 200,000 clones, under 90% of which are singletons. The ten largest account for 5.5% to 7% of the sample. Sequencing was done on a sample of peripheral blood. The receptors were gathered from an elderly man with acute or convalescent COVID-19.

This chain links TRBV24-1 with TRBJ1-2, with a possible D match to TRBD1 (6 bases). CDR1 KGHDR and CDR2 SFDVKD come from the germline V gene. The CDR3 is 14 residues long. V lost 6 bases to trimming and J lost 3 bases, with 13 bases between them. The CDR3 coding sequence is TGTGCCACCAGTTTAGGGGGTCGGGACTATGGCTACACCTTC. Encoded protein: CATSLGGRDYGYTF.

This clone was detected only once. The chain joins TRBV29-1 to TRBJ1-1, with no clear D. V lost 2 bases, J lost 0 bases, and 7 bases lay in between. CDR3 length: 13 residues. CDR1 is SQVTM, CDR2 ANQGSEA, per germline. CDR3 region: CSVEKQLNTEAFF. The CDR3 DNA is TGCAGCGTTGAAAAACAGCTGAACACTGAAGCTTTCTTT.

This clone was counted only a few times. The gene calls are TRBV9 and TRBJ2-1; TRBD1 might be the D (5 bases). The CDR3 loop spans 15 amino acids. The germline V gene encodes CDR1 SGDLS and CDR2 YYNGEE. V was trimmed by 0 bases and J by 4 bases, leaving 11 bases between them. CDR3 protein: CASSVGTGSYNEQFF. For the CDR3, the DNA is TGTGCCAGCAGCGTAGGTACAGGAAGTTACAATGAGCAGTTCTTC.

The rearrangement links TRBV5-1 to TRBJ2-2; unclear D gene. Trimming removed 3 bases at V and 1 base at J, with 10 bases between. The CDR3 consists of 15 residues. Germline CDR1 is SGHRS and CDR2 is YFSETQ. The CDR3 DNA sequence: TGCGCCAGCAGCTCGAGTGGGCTGAACACCGGGGAGCTGTTTTTT. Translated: CASSSSGLNTGELFF.

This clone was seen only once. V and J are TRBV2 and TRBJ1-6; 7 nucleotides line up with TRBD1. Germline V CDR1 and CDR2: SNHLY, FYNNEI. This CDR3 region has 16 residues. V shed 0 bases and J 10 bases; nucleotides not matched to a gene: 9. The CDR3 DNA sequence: TGTGCCAGCAGTGAAGCGGAAACAGGGGAAAGCTCACCCCTCCACTTT. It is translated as CASSEAETGESSPLHF.

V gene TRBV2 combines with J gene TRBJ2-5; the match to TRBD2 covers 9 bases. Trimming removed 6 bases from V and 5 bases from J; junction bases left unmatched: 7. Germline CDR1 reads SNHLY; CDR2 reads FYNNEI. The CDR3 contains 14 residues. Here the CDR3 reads CASRLGLARETQYF. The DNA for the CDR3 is TGTGCCAGCAGACTGGGACTAGCTAGGGAGACCCAGTACTTC.

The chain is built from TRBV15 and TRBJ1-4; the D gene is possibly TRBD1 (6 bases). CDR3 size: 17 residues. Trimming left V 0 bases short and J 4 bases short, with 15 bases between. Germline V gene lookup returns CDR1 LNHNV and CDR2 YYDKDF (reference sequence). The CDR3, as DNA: TGTGCCACCAGCAGAGATCGGCCAGGGGCCTTTAATGAAAAACTGTTTTTT. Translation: CATSRDRPGAFNEKLFF.

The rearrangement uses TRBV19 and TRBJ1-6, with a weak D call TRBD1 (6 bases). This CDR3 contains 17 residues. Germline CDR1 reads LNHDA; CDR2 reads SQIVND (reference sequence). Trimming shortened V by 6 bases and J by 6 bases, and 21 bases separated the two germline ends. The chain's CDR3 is CASSERGGVRGNSPLHF. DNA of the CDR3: TGTGCCAGTAGCGAAAGAGGGGGAGTGAGGGGTAATTCACCCCTCCACTTT.

The CDR3 region is CAIKGAGGHSSYNEQFF. Written as DNA, the CDR3 is TGTGCCATCAAGGGCGCGGGGGGACACTCCTCCTACAATGAGCAGTTCTTC. This chain joins TRBV10-3 and TRBJ2-1; TRBD2 agrees at 8 bases. CDR3 length: 17 residues. Germline V lookup: CDR1 ENHRY, CDR2 SYGVKD. Losses at the gene ends were 7 bases for V and 0 bases for J; bases not matched to a gene: 11.

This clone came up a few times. The CDR3 loop reads CASSPRTWFGTEAFF. Here the CDR3 DNA reads TGTGCCAGCAGCCCGAGAACATGGTTCGGGACTGAAGCTTTCTTT. This chain links TRBV6-2 or TRBV6-3 with TRBJ1-1; D ambiguous. Trimming removed 6 bases from V and 5 bases from J, with 19 bases in between. Per germline, CDR1 MNHEY and CDR2 SVGEGT. This CDR3 has 15 amino acids.

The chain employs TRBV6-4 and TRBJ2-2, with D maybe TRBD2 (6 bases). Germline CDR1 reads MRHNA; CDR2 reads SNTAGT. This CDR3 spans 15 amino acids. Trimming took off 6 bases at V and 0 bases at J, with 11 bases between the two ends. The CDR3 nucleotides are TGTGCCAGCAGCGCAAGCGGGCCGAACACCGGGGAGCTGTTTTTT. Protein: CASSASGPNTGELFF.

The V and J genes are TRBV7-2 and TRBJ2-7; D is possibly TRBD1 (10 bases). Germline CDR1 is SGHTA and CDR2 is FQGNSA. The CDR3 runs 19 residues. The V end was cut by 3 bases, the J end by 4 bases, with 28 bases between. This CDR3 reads CASSFRSGGFRDRGYEQYF. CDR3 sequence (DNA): TGTGCCAGCAGCTTTAGGAGCGGGGGGTTCCGGGACAGGGGTTACGAGCAGTACTTC.

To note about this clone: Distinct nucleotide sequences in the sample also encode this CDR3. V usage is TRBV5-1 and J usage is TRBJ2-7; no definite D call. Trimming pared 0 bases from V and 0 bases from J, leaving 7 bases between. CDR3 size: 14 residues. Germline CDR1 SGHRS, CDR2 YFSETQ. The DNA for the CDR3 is TGCGCCAGCAGCTTGGGCACATCCTCCTACGAGCAGTACTTC. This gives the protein CASSLGTSSYEQYF.

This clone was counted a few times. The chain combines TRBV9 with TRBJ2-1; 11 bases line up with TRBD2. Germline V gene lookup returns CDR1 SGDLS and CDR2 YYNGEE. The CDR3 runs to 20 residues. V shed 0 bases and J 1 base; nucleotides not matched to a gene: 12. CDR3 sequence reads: CASSVGRRYTSGGSYNEQFF. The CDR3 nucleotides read TGTGCCAGCAGCGTAGGACGGAGATATACTAGCGGGGGTTCCTACAATGAGCAGTTCTTC.

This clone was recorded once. Written as DNA, the CDR3 is TGTGCCAGCAGTCTAGGGACAGGGGGGGGCAATCAGCCCCAGCATTTT. It codes for CASSLGTGGGNQPQHF. The chain combines TRBV27 with TRBJ1-5; TRBD1 agrees at 11 bases. This CDR3 spans 16 amino acids. Germline CDR1 MNHEY, CDR2 SMNVEV (reference sequence). With V trimmed by 5 bases and J by 2 bases, 5 bases remained unmatched.

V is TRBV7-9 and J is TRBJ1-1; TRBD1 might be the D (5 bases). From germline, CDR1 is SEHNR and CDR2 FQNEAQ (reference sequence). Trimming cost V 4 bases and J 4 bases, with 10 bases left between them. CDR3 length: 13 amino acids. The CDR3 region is CASSYGGSTEAFF. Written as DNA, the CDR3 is TGTGCCAGCAGCTATGGGGGGAGCACTGAAGCTTTCTTT.

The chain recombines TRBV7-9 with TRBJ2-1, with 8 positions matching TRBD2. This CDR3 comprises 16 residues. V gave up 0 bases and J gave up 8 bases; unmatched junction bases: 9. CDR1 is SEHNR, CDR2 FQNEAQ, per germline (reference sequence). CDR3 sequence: CASSLALAGLFDEQFF. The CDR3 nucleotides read TGTGCCAGCAGCTTAGCCCTAGCGGGTCTTTTCGATGAGCAGTTCTTC.

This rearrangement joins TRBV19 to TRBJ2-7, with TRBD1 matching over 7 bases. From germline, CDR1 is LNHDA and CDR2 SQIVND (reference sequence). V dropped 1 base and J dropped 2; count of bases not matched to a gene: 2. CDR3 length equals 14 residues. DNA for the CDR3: TGTGCCAGTAGTATAGGACAGGGAGCCTACGAGCAGTACTTC. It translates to CASSIGQGAYEQYF.